This T cell receptor beta chain was captured by sequencing in a study of blood T cell repertoires in COVID-19. Overall study context: PBMCs, B-cell-depleted T cells, or T cells provided the cDNA or gDNA that made up the material.

Germline values: CDR1 MNHEY, CDR2 SVGAGI. Trimming at V came to 1 base and at J to 6 bases, leaving 6 bases not matched to a gene. The CDR3 contains 15 residues. This clone has more than one count but fewer than ten. Original methodology: Estimates of nucleated cell counts were drawn from the amplification of reference gene primers. TCRdb keeps only in-frame clones here, not all; method: immunoSEQ multiplex PCR. V, J and clone size were drawn from that table, and D and trimming were deduced from the DNA. The sample records hundreds of thousands of clones, under 90% being singletons. Enrolled through a virtual design, the participants were between roughly 18 and 100 years of age and came from some 26 US areas. Before being deemed recovered, Cohort 3 donors had two negative PCRs, clearance, or symptom resolution.

The sequence was obtained from a woman between 25 and 40 years old who had recovered from COVID-19. The source material was PBMCs or T cells enriched from blood (not recorded which). The V call is TRBV6-5, the J call TRBJ2-7; 10 positions match TRBD1. The CDR3 spells CASSYLGTGDGEQYF. Written as DNA, the CDR3 is TGTGCCAGCAGTTACTTAGGGACAGGGGATGGCGAGCAGTACTTC.